The 22 T cell receptor beta chains in this list originate from one sample, sequenced in a study of shared T cell receptors in the human thymus. This table comes from immunoSEQ multiplex PCR, and its TCRdb copy is limited to in-frame clones, with some not included. Here the sample spans under 700,000 clones, 75% to 80% being singletons. In addition, the sample was reused for a study of human thymus T cells.

Sequenced sample: thymocytes. The receptor set was obtained from a boy under three years old with a congenital heart defect.

The chain couples TRBV4-2 to TRBJ1-1; D unresolved. This CDR3 comprises 15 residues. Germline CDR1 is LGHNA and CDR2 is YNFKEQ. With 1 base removed from V and 7 bases from J, the gap between germline ends came to 16 bases. The CDR3 DNA is TGTGCCAGCAGCCAAGTGAAGAGAGAGCAGGATGAAGCTTTCTTT. This gives the protein CASSQVKREQDEAFF.

This chain joins TRBV29-1 and TRBJ2-1, with 7 bases that match TRBD2. The V gene's germline CDR1 is SQVTM and CDR2 ANQGSEA. Unmatched junction bases numbered 11, after V lost 3 bases and J lost 3 bases. This CDR3 contains 16 residues. CDR3 loop: CSVERGAGPLYNEQFF. CDR3 coding DNA: TGCAGCGTTGAGAGGGGAGCGGGGCCCCTCTACAATGAGCAGTTCTTC.

V gene TRBV30 combines with J gene TRBJ2-1; 9 nucleotides agree with TRBD1. Per germline, CDR1 GTSNPN and CDR2 SVGIG (reference sequence). The trim removed 0 bases at V and 3 bases at J, leaving 15 bases unmatched. This CDR3 is built from 19 residues. The CDR3 is CAWSVGQGGFRTNYNEQFF. CDR3 nucleotide sequence: TGTGCCTGGAGTGTGGGACAGGGTGGTTTTAGGACAAACTACAATGAGCAGTTCTTC.

The chain joins TRBV6-1 to TRBJ2-4; TRBD2 aligns across 7 bases. V shed 4 bases and J 8 bases; nucleotides not matched to a gene: 8. CDR3 length: 14 residues. Germline CDR1 reads MNHNS; CDR2 reads SASEGT. The CDR3 region has the DNA TGTGCCAGCAGTGCCGTCGGTCGGGAGGACATTCAGTACTTC. This translates into CASSAVGREDIQYF.

The genes are TRBV4-1 and TRBJ2-2; D may be TRBD1 (5 bases). In germline, CDR1 is MGHRA, CDR2 YSYEKL. This CDR3 has 17 residues. V lost 1 base to trimming and J lost 3 bases, with 15 bases between them. CDR3 region: CASSQGAGPQDTGELFF. The DNA for the CDR3 is TGCGCCAGCAGCCAAGGGGCAGGGCCCCAGGACACCGGGGAGCTGTTTTTT.

This clone was found once. The chain is built from TRBV5-1 and TRBJ2-1; maybe TRBD2 (6 bases). The CDR3 covers 19 residues. Trimming shortened V by 3 bases and J by 0 bases, and 22 bases separated the two germline ends. The germline gives CDR1 SGHRS, CDR2 YFSETQ. CDR3 DNA sequence: TGCGCCAGCAGCTCATTTGGGGGGACGGGCCCCAGCTCCTACAATGAGCAGTTCTTC. This gives the protein CASSSFGGTGPSSYNEQFF.

This chain links TRBV29-1 with TRBJ1-3, with a weak D call TRBD1 (5 bases). Germline CDR1 is SQVTM and CDR2 is ANQGSEA. Trimming shortened V by 1 base and J by 0 bases, and 7 bases separated the two germline ends. The CDR3 has 14 residues. CDR3 loop: CSVEGGGSGNTIYF. The CDR3 DNA follows: TGCAGCGTTGAAGGGGGGGGCTCTGGAAACACCATATATTTT.

A single count supports this clone. The J gene is TRBJ2-2, the V gene TRBV9, with 9 nucleotides matching TRBD2. Unmatched junction bases numbered 16, after V lost 0 bases and J lost 4 bases. The CDR3 sequence is 20 residues long. Germline V gene data show CDR1 as SGDLS and CDR2 as YYNGEE. Written as DNA, the CDR3 is TGTGCCAGCAGCGTAGCTCTCACTAGCGGGCGAGGGGATAGCACCGGGGAGCTGTTTTTT. Protein: CASSVALTSGRGDSTGELFF.

The rearrangement joins TRBV9 to TRBJ1-1; D ambiguous. Trimming shortened V by 6 bases and J by 0 bases, and 18 bases separated the two germline ends. The V gene's germline CDR1 is SGDLS and CDR2 YYNGEE. This CDR3 has 16 residues. CDR3 region: CASTPTLPTLNTEAFF. In nucleotides, the CDR3 is TGTGCCAGCACTCCCACCTTACCGACACTGAACACTGAAGCTTTCTTT. Together with reference TRBV9 and TRBJ1-1, the CDR3 gives the full variable domain: DSGVTQTPKHLITATGQRVTLRCSPRSGDLSVYWYQQSLDQGLQFLIQYYNGEERAKGNILERFSAQQFPDLHSELNLSSLELGDSALYFCASTPTLPTLNTEAFFGQGTRLTVV.

V and J are TRBV27 and TRBJ2-1; 7 nucleotides align to TRBD1. This CDR3 comprises 14 residues. Germline V CDR1 and CDR2: MNHEY, SMNVEV (reference sequence). With V trimmed by 5 bases and J by 2 bases, 3 bases remained unmatched. In DNA, the CDR3 is TGTGCCAGCAGTGGGGGACAGCCCTACAATGAGCAGTTCTTC. Encoded protein: CASSGGQPYNEQFF.

This chain links TRBV29-1 with TRBJ2-7, with D perhaps TRBD2 (6 bases). Germline values: CDR1 SQVTM, CDR2 ANQGSEA. The CDR3 sequence is 14 residues long. V lost 6 bases to trimming and J lost 9 bases, with 24 bases between them. Here the CDR3 DNA reads TGCAGCGTCGCCCCCAGGGCCCCGGGGGAAGGGCAGTACTTC. Its protein product is CSVAPRAPGEGQYF.

This clone was detected a few times. The gene calls are TRBV7-9 and TRBJ2-7; D might be TRBD1 (5 bases). The CDR3 is made up of 13 amino acids. CDR1 and CDR2 from the germline V gene are SEHNR and FQNEAQ (reference sequence). The V and J ends lost 5 bases and 7 bases respectively, with 15 bases between them. As DNA, the CDR3 is TGTGCCAGCAGCCCCACCCCCCCAGGGGAGCAGTACTTC. Protein product: CASSPTPPGEQYF. The full variable domain, with the rest looked up from reference TRBV7-9 and TRBJ2-7, is DTGVSQNPRHKITKRGQNVTFRCDPISEHNRLYWYRQTLGQGPEFLTYFQNEAQLEKSRLLSDRFSAERPKGSFSTLEIQRTEQGDSAMYLCASSPTPPGEQYFGPGTRLTVT.

V usage is TRBV25-1 and J usage is TRBJ2-7; D ambiguous. The CDR3 extends over 14 amino acids. Germline V gene sequence: CDR1 MGHDK, CDR2 SYGVNS. V dropped 2 bases and J dropped 4 bases, with 12 bases sitting between them. CDR3 sequence reads: CASSEARLGYEQYF. CDR3 nucleotide sequence: TGTGCCAGCAGTGAAGCCCGCCTCGGGTACGAGCAGTACTTC.

This clone appeared once. This chain links TRBV6-5 with TRBJ2-3; D is possibly TRBD2 (6 bases). Germline V CDR1 and CDR2: MNHEY, SVGAGI. The length of the CDR3 is 14 residues. V lost 2 bases and J lost 0, with 6 bases in between. For the CDR3, the DNA is TGTGCCAGCAGTTACGGAGGGAGCACAGATACGCAGTATTTT. Its protein is CASSYGGSTDTQYF.

The V call is TRBV13, the J call TRBJ1-2; 9 bases match TRBD1. Trimming removed 4 bases from V and 5 bases from J; junction bases left unmatched: 14. This CDR3 spans 17 amino acids. Germline loops: CDR1 PRHDT, CDR2 FYEKMQ (reference sequence). The CDR3 nucleotides read TGTGCCAGCAGCTCCGCGCTATTCCCGGGACAGGGTTATGGCTACACCTTC. Encoded protein: CASSSALFPGQGYGYTF. Full variable domain (rest looked up from reference TRBV13 and TRBJ1-2): AAGVIQSPRHLIKEKRETATLKCYPIPRHDTVYWYQQGPGQDPQFLISFYEKMQSDKGSIPDRFSAQQFSDYHSELNMSSLELGDSALYFCASSSALFPGQGYGYTFGSGTRLTVV.

This chain joins TRBV7-6 and TRBJ2-1; TRBD2 might be the D (6 bases). V lost 1 base, J lost 0 bases, and 19 bases lay in between. The CDR3 covers 19 residues. The V gene's germline CDR1 is SGHVS and CDR2 FNYEAQ. CDR3 protein: CASSLVCPGLTSSYNEQFF. CDR3 in DNA: TGTGCCAGCAGCTTAGTCTGTCCCGGACTAACCAGCTCCTACAATGAGCAGTTCTTC.

This clone was seen just once. J is TRBJ2-7 and V is TRBV5-1; perhaps TRBD2 as D (5 bases). With 5 bases removed from V and 5 bases from J, the gap between germline ends came to 11 bases. The length of the CDR3 is 12 residues. From germline, CDR1 is SGHRS and CDR2 YFSETQ. The CDR3 is CASSLKEDEQYF. CDR3 nucleotide sequence: TGCGCCAGCAGTCTGAAGGAGGACGAGCAGTACTTC.

V gene TRBV11-1 combines with J gene TRBJ1-2, with D possibly being TRBD1 (6 bases). Per the germline V gene, CDR1 is SGHAT and CDR2 is FQDESV (reference sequence). The CDR3 has 17 amino acids. V lost 0 bases and J 4 bases, leaving 18 bases between the germline ends. The CDR3 spells CASSLAWGNRVGYGYTF. The CDR3 DNA follows: TGTGCCAGCAGCTTAGCGTGGGGTAACAGGGTAGGCTATGGCTACACCTTC. Looking up the rest from reference TRBV11-1 and TRBJ1-2 gives the full variable domain: EAEVAQSPRYKITEKSQAVAFWCDPISGHATLYWYRQILGQGPELLVQFQDESVVDDSQLPKDRFSAERLKGVDSTLKIQPAELGDSAMYLCASSLAWGNRVGYGYTFGSGTRLTVV.

The J gene is TRBJ2-7, the V gene TRBV6-1; D remains unclear. Germline assignment: CDR1 MNHNS and CDR2 SASEGT. This CDR3 is built from 18 residues. Trimming removed 0 bases at V and 3 bases at J, with 21 bases between. CDR3 bases: TGTGCCAGCAGTGAAGCCCGGCGATACCCAGACACCTACTACGAGCAGTACTTC. Its protein product is CASSEARRYPDTYYEQYF.

This clone was found a few times. The chain couples TRBV7-9 to TRBJ2-7; TRBD1 matches 8 bases. This CDR3 contains 16 residues. After removal of 4 bases from V and 6 bases from J, the junction contained 14 bases not matched to a gene. In germline, CDR1 is SEHNR, CDR2 FQNEAQ (reference sequence). CDR3 bases: TGTGCCAGCAGCTCGCAAGCACGGACAGGGCCCCCCGAGCAGTACTTC. It is translated as CASSSQARTGPPEQYF.

The chain recombines TRBV4-2 with TRBJ2-2, with TRBD1 matching 9 bases. The CDR3 extends over 17 amino acids. After removal of 3 bases from V and 5 bases from J, the junction contained 10 bases not matched to a gene. The germline gives CDR1 LGHNA, CDR2 YNFKEQ. The CDR3 here is CASSQFWTGEGTGELFF. As DNA, the CDR3 is TGTGCCAGCAGCCAGTTTTGGACAGGGGAAGGTACCGGGGAGCTGTTTTTT.

The V call is TRBV5-1, the J call TRBJ1-1, with unresolved D. The V gene's germline CDR1 is SGHRS and CDR2 YFSETQ. The CDR3 runs to 13 residues. Trimming removed 4 bases from V and 4 bases from J, with 11 bases in between. The CDR3: CASSAADCTEAFF. Here the CDR3 DNA reads TGCGCCAGCAGCGCCGCGGACTGCACTGAAGCTTTCTTT.